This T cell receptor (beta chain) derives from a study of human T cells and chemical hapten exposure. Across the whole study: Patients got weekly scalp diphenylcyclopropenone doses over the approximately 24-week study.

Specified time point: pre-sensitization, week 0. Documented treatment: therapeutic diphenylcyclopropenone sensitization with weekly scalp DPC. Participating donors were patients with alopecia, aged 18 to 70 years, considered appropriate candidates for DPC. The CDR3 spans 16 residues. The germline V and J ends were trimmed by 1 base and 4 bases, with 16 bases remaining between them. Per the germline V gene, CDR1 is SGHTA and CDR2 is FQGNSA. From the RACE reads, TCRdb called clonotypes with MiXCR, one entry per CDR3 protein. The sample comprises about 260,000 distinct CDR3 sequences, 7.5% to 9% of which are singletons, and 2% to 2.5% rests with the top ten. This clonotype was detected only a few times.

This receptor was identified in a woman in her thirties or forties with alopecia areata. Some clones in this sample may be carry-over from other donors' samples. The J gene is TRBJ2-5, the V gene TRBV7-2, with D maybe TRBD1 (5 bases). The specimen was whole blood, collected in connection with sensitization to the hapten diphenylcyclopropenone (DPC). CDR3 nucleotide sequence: TGTGCCAGCAGCTTAGGGTCGGCGAACAGGCGAGAGACCCAGTACTTC. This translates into CASSLGSANRRETQYF.